This TCR beta chain stems from a study of cytomegalovirus exposure and HLA in healthy donors. General study results and limits: Despite most TCR sequences being rare, some public TCRs occurred in many donors.

Germline V gives CDR1 SGHRS, CDR2 YFSETQ. There are 15 residues in the CDR3. Trimming removed 4 bases at V and 1 base at J, with 14 bases between. Concerning this clone: Its antigen remains unidentified.

The PCR ran on 60 Vbeta and 13 Jbeta primers. Clones were read by immunoSEQ multiplex PCR, and TCRdb kept only the in-frame ones, dropping some. The sample lists around 300,000 clones; around 90% were seen once. The TCR sequence derives from a woman between 18 and 30 years old in good health and CMV-seronegative. The V call is TRBV5-1, the J call TRBJ1-1; maybe TRBD1 (5 bases). Material for sequencing was PBMCs. The DNA for the CDR3 is TGCGCCAGCAGCCCAGGAGGGGCTTGGAACACTGAAGCTTTCTTT. Encoded protein: CASSPGGAWNTEAFF.